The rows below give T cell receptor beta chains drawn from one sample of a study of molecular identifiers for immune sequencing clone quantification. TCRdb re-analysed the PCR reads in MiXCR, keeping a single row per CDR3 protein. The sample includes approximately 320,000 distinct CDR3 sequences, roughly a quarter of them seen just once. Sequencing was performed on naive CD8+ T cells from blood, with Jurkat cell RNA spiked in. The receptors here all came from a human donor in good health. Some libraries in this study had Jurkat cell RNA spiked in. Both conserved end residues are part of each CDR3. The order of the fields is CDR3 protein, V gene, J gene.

CDR3aa: CASSPTGAVAFF; v_gene: TRBV3-1; j_gene: TRBJ1-1
CDR3aa: CATSTTANTGELFF; v_gene: TRBV24-1; j_gene: TRBJ2-2
CDR3aa: CASKRLNTEAFF; v_gene: TRBV7-9; j_gene: TRBJ1-1
CDR3aa: CASSDGQGLEQYF; v_gene: TRBV28; j_gene: TRBJ2-7
CDR3aa: CSARFEGQGVTEAFF; v_gene: TRBV20-1; j_gene: TRBJ1-1
CDR3aa: CASSVGASGSAGANVLTF; v_gene: TRBV9; j_gene: TRBJ2-6
CDR3aa: CASRASGGAYNEQFF; v_gene: TRBV19; j_gene: TRBJ2-1
CDR3aa: CASSPNLAGSTDTQYF; v_gene: TRBV7-9; j_gene: TRBJ2-3
CDR3aa: CSARGLAENEQYF; v_gene: TRBV20-1; j_gene: TRBJ2-7
CDR3aa: CASSSTGPNQPQHF; v_gene: TRBV7-9; j_gene: TRBJ1-5
CDR3aa: CASKTPGGPPLLQFF; v_gene: TRBV6-5; j_gene: TRBJ2-1
CDR3aa: CASSEFRAAFF; v_gene: TRBV2; j_gene: TRBJ1-1
CDR3aa: CASSLLSSNQPQHF; v_gene: TRBV27; j_gene: TRBJ1-5
CDR3aa: CASSLAGPSSYEQYF; v_gene: TRBV6-5; j_gene: TRBJ2-7
CDR3aa: CASSPDGTEAFF; v_gene: TRBV5-1; j_gene: TRBJ1-1
CDR3aa: CSVPAKNSYEQYF; v_gene: TRBV29-1; j_gene: TRBJ2-7
CDR3aa: CASSYTGAEAFF; v_gene: TRBV5-5; j_gene: TRBJ1-1
CDR3aa: CSVPGTGSLTDTQYF; v_gene: TRBV29-1; j_gene: TRBJ2-3
CDR3aa: CAWSPSDNEQFF; v_gene: TRBV30; j_gene: TRBJ2-1
CDR3aa: CASSQDRTPLSYEQYF; v_gene: TRBV4-3; j_gene: TRBJ2-7
CDR3aa: CSVDPDQETQYF; v_gene: TRBV29-1; j_gene: TRBJ2-5
CDR3aa: CAISDQGLSETQYF; v_gene: TRBV10-3; j_gene: TRBJ2-5
CDR3aa: CASSLKSGSSYEQYF; v_gene: TRBV27; j_gene: TRBJ2-7
CDR3aa: CASSPTGVSGNTIYF; v_gene: TRBV7-9; j_gene: TRBJ1-3
CDR3aa: CSVDNRGPFMNTEAFF; v_gene: TRBV29-1; j_gene: TRBJ1-1
CDR3aa: CASSDRGGLLRETQYF; v_gene: TRBV7-8; j_gene: TRBJ2-5
CDR3aa: CASSPRSLGQQFF; v_gene: TRBV6-5; j_gene: TRBJ2-1